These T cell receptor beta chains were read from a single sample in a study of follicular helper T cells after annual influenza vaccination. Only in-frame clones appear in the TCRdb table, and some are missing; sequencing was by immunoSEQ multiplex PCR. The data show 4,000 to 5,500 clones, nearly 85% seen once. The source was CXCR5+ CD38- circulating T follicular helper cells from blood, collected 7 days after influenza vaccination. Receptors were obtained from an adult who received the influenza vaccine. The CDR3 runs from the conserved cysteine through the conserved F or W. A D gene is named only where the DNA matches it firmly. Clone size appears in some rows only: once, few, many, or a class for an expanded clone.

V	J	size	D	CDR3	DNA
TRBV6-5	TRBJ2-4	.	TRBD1	CASSLDGTGENIQYF	TGTGCCAGCAGCCTAGACGGGACAGGGGAAAACATTCAGTACTTC
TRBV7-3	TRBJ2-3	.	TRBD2	CASSPGGAGTDTQYF	TGTGCCAGCAGCCCCGGGGGGGCCGGCACAGATACGCAGTATTTT
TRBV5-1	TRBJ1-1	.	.	CASSLDGSRSQGTEAFF	TGCGCCAGCAGCTTGGACGGCAGTCGGTCACAGGGCACTGAAGCTTTCTTT
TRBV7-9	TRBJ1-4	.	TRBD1	CASDSKTGDGEKLFF	TGTGCCAGCGACTCTAAAACAGGGGACGGGGAAAAACTGTTTTTT
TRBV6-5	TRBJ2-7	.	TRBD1	CASSPGGRYEQYF	TGTGCCAGCAGTCCAGGGGGCAGGTACGAGCAGTACTTC
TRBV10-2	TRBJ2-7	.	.	CASSTGPKHEQYF	TGCGCCAGCAGTACTGGGCCCAAGCACGAGCAGTACTTC
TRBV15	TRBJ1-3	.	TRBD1	CATSTRKPGQGVSGNTIYF	TGTGCCACCAGCACGCGTAAACCGGGACAGGGGGTCAGTGGAAACACCATATATTTT
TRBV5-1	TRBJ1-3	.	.	CASSRDPKSGNTIYF	TGCGCCAGCAGCCGGGACCCAAAGTCTGGAAACACCATATATTTT
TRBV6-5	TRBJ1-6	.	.	CATKRGVRSPLHF	TGTGCCACCAAAAGGGGGGTTCGGTCACCCCTCCACTTT
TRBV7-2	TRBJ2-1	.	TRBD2	CASRTGLAGVDEQFF	TGTGCCAGCAGGACGGGACTAGCGGGGGTCGATGAGCAGTTCTTC
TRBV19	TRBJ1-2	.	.	CASSVRNNYGYTF	TGTGCCAGTAGTGTACGGAACAACTATGGCTACACCTTC
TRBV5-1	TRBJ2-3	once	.	CASSPGWGTDTQYF	TGCGCCAGCAGCCCAGGGTGGGGGACAGATACGCAGTATTTT
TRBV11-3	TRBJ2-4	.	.	CASSLPGAKNIQYF	TGTGCCAGCAGCTTACCGGGAGCCAAAAACATTCAGTACTTC
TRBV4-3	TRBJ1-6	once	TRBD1	CASSQGQGGNSPLHF	TGCGCCAGCAGCCAAGGACAGGGCGGGAATTCACCCCTCCACTTT
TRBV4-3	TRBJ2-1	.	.	CASSHPRGEQFF	TGCGCCAGCAGCCACCCCCGGGGTGAGCAGTTCTTC
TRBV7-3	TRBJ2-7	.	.	CASSPVAGWDEQYF	TGTGCCAGCAGCCCGGTGGCGGGATGGGACGAGCAGTACTTC
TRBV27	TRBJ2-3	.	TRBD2	CASSLGASGGPTSTDTQYF	TGTGCCAGCAGTTTAGGGGCTAGCGGGGGACCCACTAGCACAGATACGCAGTATTTT
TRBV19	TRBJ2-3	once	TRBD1	CASSGDRASTDTQYF	TGTGCCAGTAGCGGGGACAGGGCTAGCACAGATACGCAGTATTTT
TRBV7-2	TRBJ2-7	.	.	CASSLVQGTYEQYF	TGTGCCAGCAGCTTAGTCCAGGGAACCTACGAGCAGTACTTC
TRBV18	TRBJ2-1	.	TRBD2	CASSPPFSRSSGGYNEQFF	TGTGCCAGCTCACCACCGTTTTCTCGGTCCAGCGGGGGCTACAATGAGCAGTTCTTC
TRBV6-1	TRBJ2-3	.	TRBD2	CASRLGLAGADTQYF	TGTGCCAGCAGGCTGGGACTAGCGGGGGCAGATACGCAGTATTTT
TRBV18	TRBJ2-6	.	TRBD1	CASSPRGHGANVLTF	TGTGCCAGCTCCCCCAGGGGGCACGGGGCCAACGTCCTGACTTTC
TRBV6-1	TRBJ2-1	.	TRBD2	CASSVRTSGGDNEQFF	TGTGCCAGCAGTGTAAGGACTAGCGGGGGGGATAATGAGCAGTTCTTC
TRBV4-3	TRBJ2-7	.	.	CASSQEGRYYEQYF	TGCGCCAGCAGCCAAGAGGGGAGATACTACGAGCAGTACTTC
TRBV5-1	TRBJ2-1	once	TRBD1	CASSLGGQGDNEQFF	TGCGCCAGCAGCTTGGGAGGACAGGGCGACAATGAGCAGTTCTTC
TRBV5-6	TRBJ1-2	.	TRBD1	CASSQGQIYGYTF	TGTGCCAGCAGCCAGGGACAGATCTATGGCTACACCTTC
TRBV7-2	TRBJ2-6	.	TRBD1	CASSNRDRGSGANVLTF	TGTGCCAGCAGCAACCGGGACAGGGGCTCTGGGGCCAACGTCCTGACTTTC
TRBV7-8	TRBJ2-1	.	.	CASTPGNEQFF	TGTGCCAGCACCCCGGGCAATGAGCAGTTCTTC
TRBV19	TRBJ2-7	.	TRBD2	CASSPAGTSGYEQYF	TGTGCCAGTAGTCCAGCCGGGACTAGCGGATACGAGCAGTACTTC
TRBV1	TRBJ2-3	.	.	CTSSQEGGLVPDTQYF	TGCACCAGCAGCCAAGAGGGGGGACTAGTCCCAGATACGCAGTATTTT
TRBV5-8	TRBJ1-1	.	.	CASSSYSTPRAFF	TGTGCCAGCAGCTCATACTCAACCCCACGAGCTTTCTTT
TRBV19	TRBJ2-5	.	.	CASSMGGTAQETQYF	TGTGCCAGTAGTATGGGAGGGACAGCCCAAGAGACCCAGTACTTC
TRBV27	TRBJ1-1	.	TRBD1	CASSLFGRGSMNTEAFF	TGTGCCAGCAGTTTATTCGGCAGGGGGTCCATGAACACTGAAGCTTTCTTT
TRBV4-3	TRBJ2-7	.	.	CASSQIAGNEQYF	TGCGCCAGCAGCCAAATAGCAGGGAACGAGCAGTACTTC
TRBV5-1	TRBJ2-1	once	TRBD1	CASSSDRVRTEQFF	TGCGCCAGCAGCTCTGACAGGGTCAGGACAGAGCAGTTCTTC
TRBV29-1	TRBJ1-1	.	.	CGTLAVARSAFF	TGCGGAACGTTGGCTGTGGCACGAAGCGCTTTCTTT
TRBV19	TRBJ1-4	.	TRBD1	CASSWNWRGPEKLFF	TGTGCCAGTAGTTGGAACTGGAGGGGGCCAGAAAAACTGTTTTTT
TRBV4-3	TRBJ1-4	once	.	CASSQEGRREAFNEKLFF	TGCGCCAGCAGCCAAGAAGGTCGTCGAGAAGCCTTTAATGAAAAACTGTTTTTT
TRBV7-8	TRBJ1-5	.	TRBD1	CASSRGQVNQPQHF	TGTGCCAGCAGCAGGGGACAGGTGAATCAGCCCCAGCATTTT
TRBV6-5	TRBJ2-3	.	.	CALGGPPNTQYF	TGTGCGCTCGGGGGCCCCCCCAATACGCAGTATTTT
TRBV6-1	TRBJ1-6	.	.	CASQSGRVYSPLHF	TGTGCCAGTCAGTCGGGCAGAGTATATTCACCCCTCCACTTT
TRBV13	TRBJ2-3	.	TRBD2	CASSLRLAGIDTQYF	TGTGCCAGCAGCTTAAGGCTAGCGGGGATAGATACGCAGTATTTT
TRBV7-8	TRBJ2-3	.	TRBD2	CASSRSGGLDTQYF	TGTGCCAGCAGCCGTAGCGGGGGGTTAGATACGCAGTATTTT
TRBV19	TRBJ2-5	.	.	CASSTTGFGTQYF	TGTGCCAGTAGTACAACAGGGTTTGGGACCCAGTACTTC
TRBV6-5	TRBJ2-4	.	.	CASRPFLAKNIQYF	TGTGCCAGCAGGCCCTTCCTAGCCAAAAACATTCAGTACTTC
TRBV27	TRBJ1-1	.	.	CASSNFKEAFF	TGTGCCAGCAGTAACTTCAAGGAAGCTTTCTTT
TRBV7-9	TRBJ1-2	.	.	CASSRGWGAYAYGYTF	TGTGCCAGCAGTCGGGGTTGGGGGGCATACGCTTATGGCTACACCTTC
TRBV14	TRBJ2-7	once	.	CASSQVVRPIRKEQYF	TGTGCCAGCAGCCAAGTTGTAAGGCCCATACGTAAAGAGCAGTACTTC
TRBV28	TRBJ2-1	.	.	CASTESRKRYNEQFF	TGTGCCAGCACCGAATCCCGGAAAAGGTACAATGAGCAGTTCTTC